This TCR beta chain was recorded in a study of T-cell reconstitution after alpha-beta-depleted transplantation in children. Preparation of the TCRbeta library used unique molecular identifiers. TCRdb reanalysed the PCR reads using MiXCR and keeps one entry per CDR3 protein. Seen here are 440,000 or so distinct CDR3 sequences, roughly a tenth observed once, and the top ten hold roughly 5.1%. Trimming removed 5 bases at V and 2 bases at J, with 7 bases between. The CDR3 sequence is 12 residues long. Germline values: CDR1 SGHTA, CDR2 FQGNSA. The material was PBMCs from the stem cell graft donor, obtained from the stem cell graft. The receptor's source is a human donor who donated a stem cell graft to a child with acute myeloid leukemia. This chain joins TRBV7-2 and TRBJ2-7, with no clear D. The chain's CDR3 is CASSPTPYEQYF. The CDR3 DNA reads TGTGCCAGCAGCCCGACCCCCTACGAGCAGTACTTC.